Here is one TCR beta chain with its context. These data come from a study of T cell changes during pregnancy in multiple sclerosis. With 4 bases clipped from V and 5 bases from J, the junction kept 8 bases outside the gene matches. CDR1 SEHNR and CDR2 FQNEAQ come from the germline V gene (reference sequence). This CDR3 contains 18 residues. Sequencing was performed with immunoSEQ multiplex PCR; in TCRdb, only in-frame clones are kept and a portion is missing. The sample has some 54,000 clones, roughly 94% seen once; the top ten hold 3.5%. V gene TRBV7-9 combines with J gene TRBJ2-1, with 16 bases that match TRBD2. The sequence was collected from a female donor with multiple sclerosis, enrolled in a pregnancy study. The sample in question was CD8+ T cells from peripheral blood mononuclear cells, obtained in the third trimester of pregnancy. The CDR3 loop reads CASSSGTSGRATDNEQFF. CDR3 nucleotide sequence: TGTGCCAGCAGCTCTGGGACTAGCGGGAGGGCCACTGACAATGAGCAGTTCTTC.